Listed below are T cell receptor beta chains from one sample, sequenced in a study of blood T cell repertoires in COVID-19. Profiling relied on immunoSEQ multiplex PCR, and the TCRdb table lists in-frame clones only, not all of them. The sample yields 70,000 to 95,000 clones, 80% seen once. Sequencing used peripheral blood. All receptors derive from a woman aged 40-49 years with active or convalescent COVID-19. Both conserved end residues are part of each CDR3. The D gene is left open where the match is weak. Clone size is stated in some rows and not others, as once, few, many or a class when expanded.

CDR3: CASRRALSTDTQYF
DNA: TGTGCCAGCAGGAGGGCGTTAAGCACAGATACGCAGTATTTT
D: -
V: TRBV28
size: -
J: TRBJ2-3

CDR3: CSASSLAGVEQYF
DNA: TGCAGTGCTAGTTCCCTAGCGGGAGTCGAGCAGTACTTC
D: TRBD2
V: TRBV20-1
size: -
J: TRBJ2-7

CDR3: CASSSTLGRGLLTDYGYTF
DNA: TGTGCCAGCAGTTCCACCCTGGGAAGGGGGCTTCTAACAGACTATGGCTACACCTTC
D: TRBD1
V: TRBV28
size: -
J: TRBJ1-2

CDR3: CASSQLQVNTEAFF
DNA: TGTGCCAGCTCACAATTACAGGTGAACACTGAAGCTTTCTTT
D: -
V: TRBV18
size: few
J: TRBJ1-1

CDR3: CASQATGDF
DNA: TGTGCCAGCCAGGCGACAGGCGATTTT
D: -
V: TRBV5-8
size: -
J: TRBJ1-4

CDR3: CASSRRAVGRWGETQYF
DNA: TGCGCCAGCAGCCGTCGGGCGGTGGGTCGATGGGGCGAGACCCAGTACTTC
D: -
V: TRBV4-1
size: few
J: TRBJ2-5

CDR3: CASSLLGTDTQYF
DNA: TGTGCCAGCAGCTTACTAGGCACAGATACGCAGTATTTT
D: -
V: TRBV7-2
size: -
J: TRBJ2-3

CDR3: CASSPPVRQGGDEQYF
DNA: TGTGCCAGCTCACCACCGGTTCGTCAGGGCGGCGACGAGCAGTACTTC
D: -
V: TRBV18
size: -
J: TRBJ2-7

CDR3: CASGQGAIYEQYF
DNA: TGTGCCAGCGGGCAGGGGGCGATATACGAGCAGTACTTC
D: TRBD1
V: TRBV12-3/TRBV12-4
size: -
J: TRBJ2-7

CDR3: CASSQAASGRAQSYEQYF
DNA: TGCGCCAGCAGCCAAGCGGCTAGCGGGAGGGCGCAATCCTACGAGCAGTACTTC
D: TRBD2
V: TRBV4-3
size: -
J: TRBJ2-7

CDR3: CASSLGRGEQYF
DNA: TGTGCCAGCAGTTTAGGAAGGGGCGAGCAGTACTTC
D: -
V: TRBV12-3/TRBV12-4
size: -
J: TRBJ2-7

CDR3: CASSPGPGVHYGYTF
DNA: TGTGCCAGCTCACCGGGACCGGGGGTACACTATGGCTACACCTTC
D: -
V: TRBV18
size: once
J: TRBJ1-2

CDR3: CASSSNVGAGDWYEQYF
DNA: TGCGCCAGCAGTTCGAACGTCGGAGCGGGAGACTGGTACGAGCAGTACTTC
D: TRBD2
V: TRBV10-1
size: few
J: TRBJ2-7

CDR3: CASRLTGDGYTF
DNA: TGTGCCAGCAGATTAACAGGGGACGGCTACACCTTC
D: TRBD1
V: TRBV7-8
size: -
J: TRBJ1-2

CDR3: CASSPRTGAYGYTF
DNA: TGTGCCAGCAGCCCGAGGACAGGGGCCTATGGCTACACCTTC
D: TRBD1
V: TRBV11-2
size: -
J: TRBJ1-2

CDR3: CASSNNERGGFETQYF
DNA: TGTGCCAGCAGTAATAATGAGCGGGGGGGCTTCGAGACCCAGTACTTC
D: TRBD2
V: TRBV28
size: -
J: TRBJ2-5

CDR3: CASSSGTGHGYTF
DNA: TGCGCCAGCAGCTCCGGGACAGGGCACGGCTACACCTTC
D: TRBD1
V: TRBV5-1
size: -
J: TRBJ1-2

CDR3: CASSPESNYGYTF
DNA: TGTGCCAGCAGCCCAGAATCTAACTATGGCTACACCTTC
D: -
V: TRBV12-3/TRBV12-4
size: -
J: TRBJ1-2

CDR3: CASSRRGTLYQPQHF
DNA: TGTGCCAGCAGCCGAAGGGGGACATTATATCAGCCCCAGCATTTT
D: -
V: TRBV28
size: -
J: TRBJ1-5

CDR3: CASSQQWTTTETQYF
DNA: TGCGCCAGCAGCCAGCAATGGACTACGACCGAGACCCAGTACTTC
D: -
V: TRBV4-3
size: -
J: TRBJ2-5

CDR3: CASSWTSGSTDTQYF
DNA: TGTGCCAGCTCCTGGACTAGCGGGAGCACAGATACGCAGTATTTT
D: TRBD2
V: TRBV18
size: -
J: TRBJ2-3

CDR3: CASRDRGSYEQYF
DNA: TGTGCCAGCAGGGACAGGGGCTCCTACGAGCAGTACTTC
D: TRBD1
V: TRBV12-3/TRBV12-4
size: -
J: TRBJ2-7

CDR3: CASSLASGSRETQYF
DNA: TGTGCCAGCAGCTTAGCTAGCGGGAGTCGAGAGACCCAGTACTTC
D: TRBD2
V: TRBV7-2
size: -
J: TRBJ2-5

CDR3: CASSPPPRGLGYEQYF
DNA: TGTGCCAGCTCACCACCGCCAAGGGGATTAGGGTACGAGCAGTACTTC
D: -
V: TRBV18
size: -
J: TRBJ2-7

CDR3: CASSGTSGAWGDTQYF
DNA: TGCGCCAGCAGTGGGACTAGCGGGGCTTGGGGAGATACGCAGTATTTT
D: TRBD2
V: TRBV23-1
size: -
J: TRBJ2-3

CDR3: CASRKHGDRGDGYTF
DNA: TGTGCCAGCAGAAAGCACGGGGACAGGGGGGATGGCTACACCTTC
D: TRBD1
V: TRBV6-5
size: -
J: TRBJ1-2

CDR3: CASSLRQGIIEQYF
DNA: TGTGCCAGCAGTCTGAGACAGGGAATAATCGAGCAGTACTTC
D: TRBD1
V: TRBV6-5
size: -
J: TRBJ2-7

CDR3: CASSWRREEDGYTF
DNA: TGTGCCAGCAGTTGGAGGAGGGAAGAGGATGGCTACACCTTC
D: -
V: TRBV6-5
size: -
J: TRBJ1-2

CDR3: CSASIGGRYSNQPQHF
DNA: TGCAGTGCTAGTATAGGGGGCCGGTATAGCAATCAGCCCCAGCATTTT
D: TRBD1
V: TRBV20-1
size: -
J: TRBJ1-5

CDR3: CASSDTGGYEQYF
DNA: TGTGCCAGCAGTGACACAGGGGGATACGAGCAGTACTTC
D: TRBD1
V: TRBV7-9
size: -
J: TRBJ2-7

CDR3: CASSLDRGFVQPQHF
DNA: TGTGCCAGCAGCCTCGACAGGGGATTTGTTCAGCCCCAGCATTTT
D: TRBD1
V: TRBV5-5
size: -
J: TRBJ1-5

CDR3: CASSRTGGSSYNEQFF
DNA: TGCGCCAGCAGCCGGACAGGAGGGAGCTCCTACAATGAGCAGTTCTTC
D: -
V: TRBV4-1
size: few
J: TRBJ2-1

CDR3: CASSPGGRNYGYTF
DNA: TGTGCCAGCAGTCCAGGGGGCCGGAACTATGGCTACACCTTC
D: TRBD1
V: TRBV28
size: -
J: TRBJ1-2

CDR3: CASRQDLSSGNTIYF
DNA: TGTGCCAGCCGACAGGATCTATCCTCTGGAAACACCATATATTTT
D: -
V: TRBV28
size: -
J: TRBJ1-3

CDR3: CASSLDLTGAQETQYF
DNA: TGTGCCAGCAGCTTAGACCTGACAGGTGCTCAAGAGACCCAGTACTTC
D: -
V: TRBV7-9
size: -
J: TRBJ2-5

CDR3: CASSLGDSGQGSQPQHF
DNA: TGTGCCAGCAGCTTGGGAGACTCCGGACAGGGCTCCCAGCCCCAGCATTTT
D: TRBD1
V: TRBV5-8
size: -
J: TRBJ1-5

CDR3: CASSQGPYSNQPQHF
DNA: TGTGCCAGCAGCCAAGGCCCCTATAGCAATCAGCCCCAGCATTTT
D: -
V: TRBV4-2
size: -
J: TRBJ1-5

CDR3: CASSIRAGGANVLTF
DNA: TGTGCCAGTAGTATTCGGGCGGGAGGGGCCAACGTCCTGACTTTC
D: -
V: TRBV19
size: -
J: TRBJ2-6

CDR3: CASSDRENTEAFF
DNA: TGTGCCAGCAGTGACAGGGAGAACACTGAAGCTTTCTTT
D: -
V: TRBV6-1
size: -
J: TRBJ1-1

CDR3: CASSLSGGSVTDTQYF
DNA: TGTGCCAGCAGCTTATCAGGCGGGAGTGTAACAGATACGCAGTATTTT
D: TRBD2
V: TRBV7-2
size: -
J: TRBJ2-3

CDR3: CASSLQGTNEQFF
DNA: TGCGCCAGCAGCTTACAGGGGACCAATGAGCAGTTCTTC
D: TRBD1
V: TRBV5-1
size: -
J: TRBJ2-1

CDR3: CVTGVGGPYEQYF
DNA: TGTGTTACAGGGGTTGGAGGGCCCTACGAGCAGTACTTC
D: -
V: TRBV5-4
size: once
J: TRBJ2-7

CDR3: CSAARVVTWNF
DNA: TGCAGTGCTGCGAGGGTGGTGACCTGGAACTTC
D: -
V: TRBV20-1
size: -
J: TRBJ2-7

CDR3: CASSARRAEAWYF
DNA: TGTGCCAGCAGTGCCCGGAGGGCGGAGGCATGGTACTTC
D: -
V: TRBV2
size: once
J: TRBJ2-5

CDR3: CASSLVAGGDQPQHF
DNA: TGCGCCAGCAGCTTGGTGGCAGGGGGCGATCAGCCCCAGCATTTT
D: TRBD1
V: TRBV5-1
size: -
J: TRBJ1-5